This TCR beta chain was observed in a study of blood T cell repertoires in COVID-19. On the study more broadly: COVID-19 samples, acute and convalescent, were from the United States, Italy and Spain. The analysed material was cDNA or gDNA that came from T cells, B-cell-depleted T cells, or PBMCs.

Here immunoSEQ multiplex PCR was the method, and the copy in TCRdb shows in-frame clones only, minus some. The sample consists of 110,000 to 150,000 clones, 87% of them appearing once. Residents of about two dozen US areas, aged roughly 18 to 90 years, made up the participants. Allocation to cohorts depended on clinical history reported by the participants. Trimming stripped 0 bases from V and 4 bases from J, with 10 bases between. Germline-derived CDR1 and CDR2 are SGHRS and YFSETQ. CDR3 length: 14 amino acids. The specimen was PBMCs or T cells enriched from blood (not recorded which). This clonotype was sampled from a man in his 60s who had recovered from COVID-19. J is TRBJ1-1 and V is TRBV5-1; D gene uncertain. CDR3 protein: CASSLEGRVTEAFF. CDR3 nucleotide sequence: TGCGCCAGCAGCTTGGAAGGGAGGGTCACTGAAGCTTTCTTT. Drawing the rest from reference TRBV5-1 and TRBJ1-1, the complete variable domain is KAGVTQTPRYLIKTRGQQVTLSCSPISGHRSVSWYQQTPGQGLQFLFEYFSETQRNKGNFPGRFSGRQFSNSRSEMNVSTLELGDSALYLCASSLEGRVTEAFFGQGTRLTVV.